This entry describes one T cell receptor (beta chain). These data are taken from a study of CD8 T cells in Susac syndrome. Trimming left V 4 bases short and J 6 bases short, with 20 bases between. Germline CDR1 SGDLS, CDR2 YYNGEE. The CDR3 has 16 residues. With random hexamers, reverse transcription was performed on roughly 0.5 to 1 ug of RNA. Coverage of TCR beta CDR3 amplification by immunoSEQ multiplex PCR extended to 54 Vbeta and 13 Jbeta. One entry per CDR3 protein, called by TCRdb with MiXCR from the immunoSEQ multiplex PCR reads. Found here are 100,000 or so distinct CDR3 sequences, nearly 95% of them singletons; the top ten hold about 0.14%.

The clonotype was recovered from a human donor in good health. J is TRBJ1-3 and V is TRBV9; D may be TRBD1 (5 bases). Sequencing input: CD4+ T cells from PBMCs. The DNA of the CDR3 is TGTGCCAGCAGCCCCTTTGGGGCCGGGGTAGAAAACACCATATATTTT. Protein: CASSPFGAGVENTIYF. Full variable domain (rest looked up from reference TRBV9 and TRBJ1-3): DSGVTQTPKHLITATGQRVTLRCSPRSGDLSVYWYQQSLDQGLQFLIQYYNGEERAKGNILERFSAQQFPDLHSELNLSSLELGDSALYFCASSPFGAGVENTIYFGEGSWLTVV.